This T cell receptor (beta chain) stems from a study of blood T cells in healthy people across ages (dated by TCRdb to the mid-2010s). Study-wide context: Template switching captured roughly one uniquely barcoded TCR beta cDNA molecule per two T cells in model experiments. For two donors (one aged 18 to 29 and one aged 80 or older), the study analyzed two additional independent replicas of 1 million unique cDNA reads from the same blood draw. To avoid experimental bias, donors of different ages were spread randomly across the sequencing lanes. To track age-related changes in TCR beta repertoire diversity, the study relied on deep sequencing normalized with unique cDNA molecular identifiers. The donors were split into four age groups: young (average 16 years), middle-aged (around 40), aged (more than 60) and long-lived (over 80). Beyond this particular receptor, the publication reports: Donor CMV infection status was unknown, potentially confounding age-related changes in expanded clonotypes. Compared with the aged group, the long-lived group had more naive CD4+ T cells, fewer expanded clones and increased TCR diversity, a pattern suggesting age selection. Estimates of total diversity based on one million sequenced T cells were regarded as lower bounds and as underestimates. Observed TCR beta diversity correlated strongly with the percentage of naive T cells measured by flow cytometry. Observed TCR beta diversity per million T cells fell roughly linearly with age, and a significant reduction was already apparent by age approximately 41. Since profiling was done on bulk unsorted PBMCs, naive and antigen-experienced compartments could not be conclusively compared.

The library was generated by 5' RACE. The reads were generated on an Illumina HiSeq 2500. A second PCR of about 6 to 11 cycles was performed with a sample-barcoded 5' primer and a J-beta primer mix. A template-switch 5' adaptor carrying 12 random nucleotides introduced a unique molecular identifier onto each TCR beta cDNA molecule. Each sample yielded at least 3 million CDR3-containing paired-end reads. First-strand cDNA synthesis was performed from all RNA using the Mint cDNA synthesis kit, with priming by a TRBC-specific oligonucleotide. All cDNA was treated with uracil-DNA glycosylase and then went through a first 18-cycle PCR with the universal primers M1SS and BC2_uni_R. Per the authors' processing: Each sample was normalized by randomly selecting 1 million high-quality reads, each carrying a distinct molecular identifier. Reads with shared molecular identifiers were discarded instead of being binned into consensus sequences. MiTCR, run with a Q25 quality threshold and the strictest error-elimination algorithm, handled CDR3 identification, clonotype clustering and error correction. A nonparametric unseen species model with Euler transformation was used to estimate lower-bound total TCR beta diversity. TCRdb reprocessed the public reads (quality trimming at Q25 with fastp, clone calling with MiXCR) and kept in-frame beta chains. Here each entry gathers all rows of one CDR3 protein and keeps the most common genes and DNA. The V and J calls here are based on TCRdb, not the publication. Present in this sample are a few hundred thousand distinct CDR3 sequences, 50% to 60% of which were seen just once. The ten largest clones take up roughly 51% of the sample.

As for this clonotype: Its antigen is still unknown. No base quality values were provided; no much bigger clone lies one nucleotide off.

V is reduced by 0 bases and J by 6 bases, leaving a spacing of 7 bases between them. The germline V gene provides CDR1 MNHEY and CDR2 SVGEGT. Counted from cysteine to phenylalanine, this CDR3 has 13 amino acids. Only CDR3 DNA is held: 39 bases, read in frame from base 1. Systemically healthy Caucasian individuals from Russia, some 38 in total and aged roughly 6 to 95 years, were included as donors. Each donor gave about 9.7 milliliters of peripheral blood, drawn into EDTA-treated Vacutainer tubes. Ficoll-Paque density-gradient centrifugation was used to isolate PBMCs, with at least 7 million per sample. Trizol reagent was used to extract total RNA from the PBMCs, yielding at least 5 micrograms per sample. Naive CD45RAhigh/CD27high T cell percentages were measured by flow cytometry on a PBMC aliquot from every donor.

Source material: blood. The chain joins TRBV6-2 or TRBV6-3 to TRBJ2-3; the D gene cannot be named for sure. The TCR was taken from a man aged 60-69 years in good health. CDR3 protein: CASSYSGVDTQYF. DNA sequence: TGTGCCAGCAGTTACTCCGGTGTGGATACGCAGTATTTT.